Below are 19 T cell receptor beta chains sequenced from a single sample in a study of blood T cell repertoires in COVID-19. Assay used: immunoSEQ multiplex PCR; TCRdb lists only in-frame clones, some missing. Of 150,000 to 200,000 clones in the sample, roughly nine tenths were seen once. Sequences were obtained from peripheral blood. The receptors originated from a man aged 55-75 years with active or convalescent COVID-19.

The V and J genes are TRBV19 and TRBJ2-3, with 7 bases lining up with TRBD1. This CDR3 comprises 13 residues. Germline trimming cut 6 bases from V and 5 bases from J; bases unmatched to any gene: 5. The germline V gene has CDR1 LNHDA and CDR2 SQIVND (reference sequence). CDR3 amino acids: CASSKGAGDTQYF. The CDR3 nucleotides read TGTGCCAGTAGCAAGGGGGCAGGAGATACGCAGTATTTT. Full variable domain (missing parts from reference TRBV19 and TRBJ2-3): DGGITQSPKYLFRKEGQNVTLSCEQNLNHDAMYWYRQDPGQGLRLIYYSQIVNDFQKGDIAEGYSVSREKKESFPLTVTSAQKNPTAFYLCASSKGAGDTQYFGPGTRLTVL.

J is TRBJ2-1 and V is TRBV6-6, with a weak D call TRBD1 (5 bases). Trimming cost V 5 bases and J 6 bases, with 17 bases left between them. CDR1 is MNHNY and CDR2 is SVGAGI in the germline V gene (reference sequence). CDR3 length equals 15 residues. CDR3 in DNA: TGTGCCAGCAGTGATCGGCAGGGTTTAAGCAATGAGCAGTTCTTC. Residues: CASSDRQGLSNEQFF.

The chain combines TRBV6-5 with TRBJ1-2; the match to TRBD1 covers 9 bases. The V segment lost 4 bases and the J segment 7 bases; nucleotides outside the gene matches: 7. The CDR3 is made up of 14 amino acids. From germline, CDR1 is MNHEY and CDR2 SVGAGI. This CDR3 reads CASSSGQGMGGYTF. The CDR3 DNA is TGTGCCAGCAGTTCCGGACAGGGGATGGGTGGCTACACCTTC.

The V call is TRBV19, the J call TRBJ2-5; 11 bases align to TRBD2. Germline CDR1 reads LNHDA; CDR2 reads SQIVND (reference sequence). The CDR3 extends over 17 amino acids. The V segment lost 5 bases and the J segment 3 bases; nucleotides outside the gene matches: 11. DNA for the CDR3: TGTGCCAGTAGTGGTGTAACTAGCGGGAGAGGGGAAGAGACCCAGTACTTC. Residues: CASSGVTSGRGEETQYF.

This clone was found once. This chain connects TRBV9 to TRBJ1-2; D is possibly TRBD1 (6 bases). The germline gives CDR1 SGDLS, CDR2 YYNGEE. CDR3 length: 15 residues. The V end lost 3 bases, the J end lost 3 bases, and 15 bases lay between the germline ends. CDR3: CASSEGHGLDYGYTF. The CDR3 nucleotides read TGTGCCAGCAGCGAGGGACACGGGCTCGACTATGGCTACACCTTC.

The chain combines TRBV24-1 with TRBJ1-1, with TRBD1 identical over 8 bases. CDR1 is KGHDR and CDR2 is SFDVKD in the germline V gene. The CDR3 consists of 13 residues. The ends lost 7 bases at V and 1 base at J; junction bases unmatched: 1. The CDR3 protein is CATRGTGNTEAFF. Written as DNA, the CDR3 is TGTGCCACCAGGGGGACAGGGAACACTGAAGCTTTCTTT.

J is TRBJ2-7 and V is TRBV27, with a tentative D call TRBD1 (6 bases). V was shortened by 6 bases and J by 0 bases, with 15 bases between the two germline ends. This CDR3 has 15 residues. Looked up from germline, CDR1 is MNHEY and CDR2 is SMNVEV (reference sequence). DNA of the CDR3: TGTGCCAGCAGCCTAGGGACACGGAGCTCCTACGAGCAGTACTTC. This gives the protein CASSLGTRSSYEQYF.

The rearrangement joins TRBV19 to TRBJ2-5; possible D gene TRBD1, 6 bases. Germline CDR1 LNHDA, CDR2 SQIVND (reference sequence). Trimming stripped 4 bases from V and 4 bases from J, with 22 bases between. The CDR3 is 17 residues long. This chain's CDR3 is CASSNLRRQASRETQYF. DNA of the CDR3: TGTGCCAGTAGTAATTTACGGCGACAGGCCTCGAGAGAGACCCAGTACTTC.

This sequence joins TRBV6-6 and TRBJ1-5; 7 bases map to TRBD1. The CDR3 consists of 13 residues. Trimming took 5 bases from V and 7 from J; bases not matched to a gene: 5. The germline V gene encodes CDR1 MNHNY and CDR2 SVGAGI (reference sequence). The CDR3 DNA sequence: TGTGCCAGCAGTGAGACAGGGATGCAGCCCCAGCATTTT. This codes for CASSETGMQPQHF.

CDR3 amino acids: CASSLALGGAYGYTF. The CDR3 DNA reads as TGTGCCAGCAGCTTAGCGCTAGGGGGCGCCTATGGCTACACCTTC. V and J are TRBV7-9 and TRBJ1-2, with 7 positions matching TRBD1. Germline assignment: CDR1 SEHNR and CDR2 FQNEAQ (reference sequence). V lost 0 bases and J lost 4; bases outside the gene matches: 5. The length of the CDR3 is 15 residues.

The V call is TRBV11-2, the J call TRBJ2-5; D is possibly TRBD2 (5 bases). Trimming stripped 6 bases from V and 5 bases from J, with 13 bases between. There are 13 residues in the CDR3. Germline CDR1 is SGHAT and CDR2 is FQNNGV. This chain's CDR3 is CASSFSGSETQYF. Here the CDR3 DNA reads TGTGCCAGCAGTTTCTCTGGGAGCGAGACCCAGTACTTC.

The rearrangement links TRBV30 to TRBJ2-3; 9 bases are a match to TRBD2. Germline trimming cut 8 bases from V and 1 base from J; bases unmatched to any gene: 10. The length of the CDR3 is 15 residues. The germline gives CDR1 GTSNPN, CDR2 SVGIG (reference sequence). CDR3 residues: CAVIAGAIGTDTQYF. The CDR3, as DNA: TGTGCCGTCATAGCGGGAGCGATAGGCACAGATACGCAGTATTTT.

The chain uses TRBV7-6 and TRBJ1-6, with D possibly being TRBD1 (6 bases). Trimming pared 3 bases from V and 9 bases from J, leaving 15 bases between. Per the germline V gene, CDR1 is SGHVS and CDR2 is FNYEAQ. This CDR3 contains 15 residues. The CDR3 coding sequence is TGTGCCAGCAGCTTGACCGGGACAAATGGTTCACCCCTCCACTTT. Translating gives CASSLTGTNGSPLHF.

The V call is TRBV6-5, the J call TRBJ1-5; D call uncertain. Germline V gene data show CDR1 as MNHEY and CDR2 as SVGAGI. V lost 2 bases and J lost 2, with 10 bases in between. CDR3 length equals 15 residues. CDR3 amino acids: CASSYGRHGNQPQHF. DNA for the CDR3: TGTGCCAGCAGTTACGGGCGTCATGGCAATCAGCCCCAGCATTTT.

This clone has only one observation. The J gene is TRBJ2-5, the V gene TRBV24-1; 8 bases are a match to TRBD2. Trimming at V came to 7 bases and at J to 0 bases, leaving 6 bases not matched to a gene. The CDR3 spans 15 residues. CDR1 and CDR2 from the germline V gene are KGHDR and SFDVKD. CDR3: CATSTNSGDQETQYF. The CDR3 DNA reads as TGTGCCACCAGCACTAATAGCGGGGACCAAGAGACCCAGTACTTC.

V and J are TRBV20-1 and TRBJ2-7, with D unclear. The V gene's germline CDR1 is DFQATT and CDR2 SNEGSKA (reference sequence). This CDR3 has 11 amino acids. V lost 6 bases to trimming and J lost 5 bases, with 11 bases between them. The CDR3: CSAHKRNEQYF. In DNA form, the CDR3 reads TGCAGTGCCCATAAGAGAAACGAGCAGTACTTC.

The V gene is TRBV7-6, the J gene TRBJ1-1; D perhaps matches TRBD1 (5 bases). The CDR3 extends over 16 amino acids. Germline V gene lookup returns CDR1 SGHVS and CDR2 FNYEAQ. Trimming pared 5 bases from V and 0 bases from J, leaving 16 bases between. DNA of the CDR3: TGTGCCAGCAGCAATCTCGGGGGACCCATGAACACTGAAGCTTTCTTT. Residues: CASSNLGGPMNTEAFF.

There are a few counts of this clone. The chain couples TRBV5-1 to TRBJ2-7, with a weak D call TRBD2 (5 bases). Per germline, CDR1 SGHRS and CDR2 YFSETQ. Trimming stripped 5 bases from V and 5 bases from J, with 20 bases between. This CDR3 comprises 15 residues. This CDR3 is CASRSGNRYFDEQYF. CDR3 nucleotides: TGCGCCAGCAGATCGGGGAATCGCTACTTCGACGAGCAGTACTTC.

The chain recombines TRBV27 with TRBJ2-2; 7 nucleotides line up with TRBD2. The V gene end was trimmed by 6 bases and the J gene end by 5 bases; junction bases not matched to a gene: 12. Germline V lookup: CDR1 MNHEY, CDR2 SMNVEV (reference sequence). The CDR3 runs 16 residues. Here the CDR3 reads CASSPGRELMTGELFF. The CDR3, as DNA: TGTGCCAGCAGCCCTGGGAGGGAGTTAATGACCGGGGAGCTGTTTTTT.